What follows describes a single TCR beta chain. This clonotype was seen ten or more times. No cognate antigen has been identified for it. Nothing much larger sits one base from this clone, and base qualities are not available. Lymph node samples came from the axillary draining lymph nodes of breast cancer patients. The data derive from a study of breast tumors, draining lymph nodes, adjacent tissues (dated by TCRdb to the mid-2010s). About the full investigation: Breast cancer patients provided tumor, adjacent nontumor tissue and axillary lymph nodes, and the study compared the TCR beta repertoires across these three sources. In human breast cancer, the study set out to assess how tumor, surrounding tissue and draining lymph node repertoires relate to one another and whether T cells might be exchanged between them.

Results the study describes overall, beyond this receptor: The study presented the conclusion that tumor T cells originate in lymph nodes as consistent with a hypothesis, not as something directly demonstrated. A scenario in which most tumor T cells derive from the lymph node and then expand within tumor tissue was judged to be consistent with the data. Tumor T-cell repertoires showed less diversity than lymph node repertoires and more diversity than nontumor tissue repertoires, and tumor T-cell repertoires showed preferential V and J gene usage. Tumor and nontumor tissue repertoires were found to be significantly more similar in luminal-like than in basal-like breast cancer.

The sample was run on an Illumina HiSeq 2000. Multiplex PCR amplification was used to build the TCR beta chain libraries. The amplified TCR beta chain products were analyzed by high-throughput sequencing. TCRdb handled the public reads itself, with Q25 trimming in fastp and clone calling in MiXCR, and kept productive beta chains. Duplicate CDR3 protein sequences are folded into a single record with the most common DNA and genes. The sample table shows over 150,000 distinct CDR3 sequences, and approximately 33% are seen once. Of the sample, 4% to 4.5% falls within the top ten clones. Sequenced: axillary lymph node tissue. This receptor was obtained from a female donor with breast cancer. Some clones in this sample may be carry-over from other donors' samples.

Read as DNA, the sequence is TGTGCCAGCAGCCCGGGACAGGACCTGGGGCAGTACTTC. It is translated as CASSPGQDLGQYF. The chain employs TRBV9 and TRBJ2-7, with 8 central nucleotides matching TRBD1. Trimmed from V: 4 bases; trimmed from J: 9 bases; junction bases lacking a gene match: 9. The CDR3 holds 13 amino acids from the cysteine to the phenylalanine. Kept here is only the CDR3 DNA, which spans 39 bases and is read in frame from base 1. Taken from the germline V gene, the CDR1 and CDR2 loops are SGDLS and YYNGEE.